These 6 T cell receptor beta chains were sequenced from one sample in a study of cytomegalovirus exposure and HLA in healthy donors. PCR employed 60 Vbeta and 13 Jbeta primers. The protocol was immunoSEQ multiplex PCR, while the TCRdb copy is restricted to in-frame clones and leaves out a portion. The sample has over 100,000 clones; 60% to 85% are singletons. The sample consisted of PBMCs. The source is a woman aged 40 to 50 in good health and CMV-seronegative.

The chain combines TRBV30 with TRBJ1-5, with 10 bases fitting TRBD1. J lost 0 bases, V lost 0 bases, and 8 bases had no gene match. There are 18 residues in the CDR3. Germline CDR1 GTSNPN, CDR2 SVGIG (reference sequence). CDR3 sequence reads: CAWSVRQGASYSNQPQHF. CDR3 in DNA: TGTGCCTGGAGTGTAAGACAGGGGGCTTCTTATAGCAATCAGCCCCAGCATTTT.

The chain recombines TRBV2 with TRBJ1-5; TRBD1 matches 10 bases. CDR3 length: 15 residues. Unmatched junction bases numbered 1, after V lost 4 bases and J lost 1 base. Germline lookup yields CDR1 SNHLY and CDR2 FYNNEI. This CDR3 reads CASSGQGASNQPQHF. In DNA, the CDR3 is TGTGCCAGCAGTGGACAGGGGGCAAGCAATCAGCCCCAGCATTTT.

J is TRBJ2-7 and V is TRBV4-1; D remains unclear. The length of the CDR3 is 14 residues. Trimming cost V 1 base and J 6 bases, with 13 bases left between them. The germline CDR1 and CDR2 sequences are MGHRA and YSYEKL. The CDR3: CASSQAVVTPEQYF. The CDR3, as DNA: TGCGCCAGCAGCCAAGCAGTAGTGACACCCGAGCAGTACTTC.

With regard to this clone: The junction does not match germline at one end; this may be a read error. The V gene is TRBV13, the J gene TRBJ2-7; D might be TRBD2 (6 bases). This CDR3 comprises 15 residues. Germline lookup yields CDR1 PRHDT and CDR2 FYEKMQ (reference sequence). The CDR3 DNA reads TGTGCCAGCACCTTAGGGTCTACGGGAGAGTACGAGCAGTACTTC. This encodes CASTLGSTGEYEQYF.

This sequence joins TRBV19 and TRBJ1-6; D ambiguous. The CDR3 sequence is 14 residues long. Germline V gene data show CDR1 as LNHDA and CDR2 as SQIVND (reference sequence). V lost 3 bases and J lost 6, with 9 bases in between. The CDR3 region has the DNA TGTGCCAGTAGTATTTTTGCGGGTAATTCACCCCTCCACTTT. It is translated as CASSIFAGNSPLHF.

This clone has a handful of counts. Other DNA sequences of this sample code for an identical CDR3. V usage is TRBV7-9 and J usage is TRBJ1-1; D unresolved. The CDR3 runs to 11 residues. From germline, CDR1 is SEHNR and CDR2 FQNEAQ (reference sequence). V shed 5 bases and J shed 5 bases, with 6 bases lying between them. Here the CDR3 DNA reads TGTGCCAGCAGCCTTAATACTGAAGCTTTCTTT. Amino acids: CASSLNTEAFF.